A single sample is the source of the 8 T cell receptor beta chains below, sequenced in a study of T cell repertoires in cytomegalovirus infection. TCRdb passed the reads through MiXCR, listing each CDR3 protein once. Among around 450,000 distinct CDR3 sequences listed, approximately 31% were seen once. Sequencing input: PBMCs. The receptors shown here come from a human donor in good health (CMV status not recorded). Some clones in this sample may be carry-over from other donors' samples.

V gene TRBV10-3 combines with J gene TRBJ2-2; 11 nucleotides line up with TRBD1. The CDR3 loop spans 15 amino acids. The germline gives CDR1 ENHRY, CDR2 SYGVKD. V trimming: 6 bases; J trimming: 4 bases; junction bases outside the gene matches: 4. DNA of the CDR3: TGTGCCATCAGCCGGACAGGGGGCCTCACCGGGGAGCTGTTTTTT. Translating it yields CAISRTGGLTGELFF.

Notes on this clonotype: It may be a read error: a sequence one base away is much more abundant. The chain uses TRBV12-3 or TRBV12-4 and TRBJ1-2; 9 bases are a match to TRBD1. CDR3 length: 17 amino acids. V shed 5 bases and J 2 bases; nucleotides not matched to a gene: 12. The CDR3 DNA follows: TGTGCCAGCAGTCCGGGGGACAGGGTTACACCAAACTATGGCTACACCTTC. Protein: CASSPGDRVTPNYGYTF.

The rearrangement links TRBV12-3 or TRBV12-4 to TRBJ1-1; tentative D call: TRBD1 (5 bases). Trimming took 5 bases from V and 6 from J, leaving 19 bases between them. There are 15 residues in the CDR3. CDR3 nucleotides: TGTGCCAGCAGTAGGGGCCCGCCAGTACTCCCTGAAGCTTTCTTT. Protein sequence: CASSRGPPVLPEAFF.

This clonotype was observed many times. The chain recombines TRBV12-3 or TRBV12-4 with TRBJ1-2; TRBD1 matches 7 bases. This CDR3 comprises 13 residues. V gave up 6 bases and J gave up 4 bases; unmatched junction bases: 5. The CDR3 loop reads CASSVQGFYGYTF. The CDR3 DNA is TGTGCCAGCAGCGTACAGGGGTTCTATGGCTACACCTTC.

In its sample, this clonotype was seen a few times. The chain couples TRBV7-2 to TRBJ2-7; tentatively, D is TRBD1 (5 bases). Looked up from germline, CDR1 is SGHTA and CDR2 is FQGNSA. This CDR3 has 15 amino acids. V was trimmed by 5 bases and J by 2 bases, leaving 16 bases between them. CDR3 nucleotide sequence: TGTGCCAGCAGCGGGAAAGGGGCGACTCCCTACGAGCAGTACTTC. It codes for CASSGKGATPYEQYF.

The genes are TRBV6-1 and TRBJ1-2, with D possibly matching TRBD1 (6 bases). Trimming shortened V by 3 bases and J by 2 bases, and 13 bases separated the two germline ends. The germline V gene encodes CDR1 MNHNS and CDR2 SASEGT. This CDR3 region has 15 residues. CDR3 coding DNA: TGTGCCAGCAGTGACAACAGGGACTGGAACTATGGCTACACCTTC. Its protein is CASSDNRDWNYGYTF.

The chain recombines TRBV20-1 with TRBJ2-3, with no clear D. CDR3 length: 13 amino acids. Trimming removed 4 bases from V and 0 bases from J, with 8 bases in between. The germline CDR1 and CDR2 sequences are DFQATT and SNEGSKA (reference sequence). CDR3 bases: TGCAGTGCTACGGTGGCTAGCACAGATACGCAGTATTTT. Encoded protein: CSATVASTDTQYF.

The V gene is TRBV6-1, the J gene TRBJ1-2, with TRBD1 identical over 7 bases. V lost 3 bases to trimming and J lost 2 bases; unmatched junction nucleotides: 6. The CDR3 is 15 amino acids. Germline values: CDR1 MNHNS, CDR2 SASEGT. CDR3 coding DNA: TGTGCCAGCAGTGATGAGCCGACAGGGAACTATGGCTACACCTTC. Translated: CASSDEPTGNYGYTF.